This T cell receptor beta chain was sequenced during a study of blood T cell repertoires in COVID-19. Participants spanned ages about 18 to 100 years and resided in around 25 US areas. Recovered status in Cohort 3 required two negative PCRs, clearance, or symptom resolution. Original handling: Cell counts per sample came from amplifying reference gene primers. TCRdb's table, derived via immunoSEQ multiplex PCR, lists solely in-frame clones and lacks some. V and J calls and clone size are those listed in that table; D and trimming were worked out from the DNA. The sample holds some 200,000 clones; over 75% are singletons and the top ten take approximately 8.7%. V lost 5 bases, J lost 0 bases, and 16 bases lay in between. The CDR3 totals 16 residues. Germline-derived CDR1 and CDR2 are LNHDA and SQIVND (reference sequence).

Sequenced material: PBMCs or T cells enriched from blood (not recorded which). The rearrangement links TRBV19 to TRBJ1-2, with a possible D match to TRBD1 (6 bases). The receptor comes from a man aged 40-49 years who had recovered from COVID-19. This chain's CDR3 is CASSPSGQSANYGYTF. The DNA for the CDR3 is TGTGCCAGTAGTCCCTCCGGACAGTCAGCTAACTATGGCTACACCTTC.